This paragraph covers one TCR beta chain sequence. Patients from Seattle were sampled longitudinally, starting during active infection. Profiled with immunoSEQ multiplex PCR; TCRdb holds only in-frame clones, not every one. This table holds 150,000 or so clones, 80% to 90% found once. These data are taken from a study of blood T cell repertoires in COVID-19. From germline, CDR1 is MDHEN and CDR2 SYDVKM. CDR3 length: 15 amino acids. The trim removed 6 bases at V and 1 base at J, leaving 6 bases unmatched. The sequenced sample was peripheral blood. The chain joins TRBV28 to TRBJ1-5; 7 nucleotides agree with TRBD1. The sequence derives from a young man with COVID-19, enrolled during active disease. CDR3 protein: CASRTGFKSNQPQHF. CDR3 DNA: TGTGCCAGCAGGACAGGGTTTAAAAGCAATCAGCCCCAGCATTTT.